Below, 27 T cell receptor beta chains from the same sample are listed, as sequenced in a study of T cell changes during pregnancy in multiple sclerosis. Here immunoSEQ multiplex PCR was the method, and the copy in TCRdb shows in-frame clones only, minus some. This sample has roughly 74,000 clones, with more than 85% found just once. Source: peripheral blood, taken before pregnancy. Source of these receptors: a female donor with multiple sclerosis, enrolled in a pregnancy study.

The rearrangement uses TRBV14 and TRBJ2-3; 11 bases agree with TRBD2. The CDR3 is 16 amino acids. Germline trimming cut 4 bases from V and 3 bases from J; bases unmatched to any gene: 6. Looked up from germline, CDR1 is SGHDN and CDR2 is FVKESK. Here the CDR3 DNA reads TGTGCCAGCAGCCTTCTCGGACTAGCGGGTACAGATACGCAGTATTTT. It codes for CASSLLGLAGTDTQYF. The whole variable domain, filled in from reference TRBV14 and TRBJ2-3, reads EAGVTQFPSHSVIEKGQTVTLRCDPISGHDNLYWYRRVMGKEIKFLLHFVKESKQDESGMPNNRFLAERTGGTYSTLKVQPAELEDSGVYFCASSLLGLAGTDTQYFGPGTRLTVL.

The chain employs TRBV5-4 and TRBJ1-2, with 10 bases matching TRBD1. From germline, CDR1 is SGHNT and CDR2 YYREEE (reference sequence). The CDR3 spans 13 residues. V shed 4 bases and J 7 bases; nucleotides not matched to a gene: 4. In DNA form, the CDR3 reads TGTGCCAGCAGCCTGACAGGGGGCCCTGGCTACACCTTC. It codes for CASSLTGGPGYTF.

The chain employs TRBV7-3 and TRBJ2-5; 11 nucleotides align to TRBD2. V shed 9 bases, J shed 3 bases, and the junction held 9 bases outside the gene matches. The CDR3 totals 15 residues. Germline V CDR1 and CDR2: SGHTA, FQGTGA. This chain's CDR3 is CASSIAGGFEETQYF. The CDR3, as DNA: TGTGCCAGTTCCATAGCGGGGGGGTTTGAAGAGACCCAGTACTTC.

The rearrangement links TRBV7-2 to TRBJ2-7; unclear D gene. The germline V gene has CDR1 SGHTA and CDR2 FQGNSA. This CDR3 has 14 amino acids. The V end lost 1 base, the J end lost 2 bases, and 9 bases lay between the germline ends. CDR3 in DNA: TGTGCCAGCAGCTTAGACGGCGGTGCCTACGAGCAGTACTTC. Translation gives CASSLDGGAYEQYF.

V gene TRBV5-1 combines with J gene TRBJ2-3; 7 bases align to TRBD2. The ends lost 2 bases at V and 4 bases at J; junction bases unmatched: 7. The CDR3 extends over 15 amino acids. Germline CDR1 is SGHRS and CDR2 is YFSETQ. The CDR3 is CASSFSGLGADTQYF. The CDR3 coding sequence is TGCGCCAGCAGCTTTAGCGGGTTGGGGGCAGATACGCAGTATTTT.

V and J are TRBV13 and TRBJ2-7; D might be TRBD1 (6 bases). In germline, CDR1 is PRHDT, CDR2 FYEKMQ (reference sequence). This CDR3 has 16 amino acids. V was clipped by 4 bases and J by 0 bases, with 16 bases between them. This CDR3 reads CASSSGTPSSSYEQYF. The CDR3 nucleotides are TGTGCCAGCAGCTCCGGGACACCCTCGAGCTCCTACGAGCAGTACTTC.

This chain connects TRBV10-3 to TRBJ2-5; TRBD2 agrees at 8 bases. V trimming: 6 bases; J trimming: 7 bases; junction bases outside the gene matches: 7. Germline CDR1 and CDR2: ENHRY and SYGVKD. The CDR3 contains 13 residues. CDR3 sequence (DNA): TGTGCCATCAGAGTAGCGGGATCTGGGACCCAGTACTTC. Its protein product is CAIRVAGSGTQYF.

The rearrangement uses TRBV7-2 and TRBJ1-2, with 11 nucleotides matching TRBD1. The CDR3 contains 16 residues. Germline V CDR1 and CDR2: SGHTA, FQGNSA. J was trimmed by 2 bases and V by 1 base; bases with no gene match: 3. The CDR3 sequence is CASSLGGQGVNYGYTF. The CDR3 DNA reads as TGTGCCAGCAGCTTAGGGGGACAGGGGGTAAACTATGGCTACACCTTC.

The chain carries TRBV9 and TRBJ2-2; possibly TRBD2 for D (6 bases). CDR1 and CDR2 (germline): SGDLS, YYNGEE. The CDR3 has 14 residues. Deletions cut 5 bases from V and 1 base from J, with 9 bases between. The CDR3, as DNA: TGTGCCAGCAGGCCCGGGGGGAACACCGGGGAGCTGTTTTTT. Its translation: CASRPGGNTGELFF.

A remark on this clone: This sample also contains other DNA sequences that code for the same CDR3. This chain joins TRBV29-1 and TRBJ1-1, with D possibly TRBD1 on 5 matching bases. Trimming removed 3 bases from V and 1 base from J, with 9 bases in between. The CDR3 loop spans 13 amino acids. Germline CDR1 is SQVTM and CDR2 is ANQGSEA. The CDR3 DNA reads as TGCAGCGTTGATCGTGGACAGAACACTGAAGCTTTCTTT. Amino acids: CSVDRGQNTEAFF.

The CDR3 DNA sequence: TGTGCCAGCAAAAGGGGGCTTAACACAGATACGCAGTATTTT. It codes for CASKRGLNTDTQYF. The chain has TRBV6-5 and TRBJ2-3; 7 bases map to TRBD1. The J segment lost 2 bases and the V segment lost 7 bases, leaving 6 bases of the junction unmatched. This CDR3 has 14 amino acids. Germline V gene sequence: CDR1 MNHEY, CDR2 SVGAGI.

This clone was detected once. CDR3 in amino acids: CASSGAVMNTEAFF. DNA of the CDR3: TGTGCCAGCAGTGGGGCAGTAATGAACACTGAAGCTTTCTTT. V gene TRBV2 combines with J gene TRBJ1-1; the D is unclear. The germline gives CDR1 SNHLY, CDR2 FYNNEI. CDR3 size: 14 residues. V was cut by 4 bases and J by 0 bases, with 9 bases left in between.

The V and J genes are TRBV5-6 and TRBJ2-1; 11 nucleotides align to TRBD2. Trimming took 4 bases from V and 8 from J; bases not matched to a gene: 8. CDR1 SGHDT and CDR2 YYEEEE come from the germline V gene. The CDR3 totals 15 residues. The CDR3 here is CASSPTSGGGDEQFF. The CDR3 region has the DNA TGTGCCAGCAGCCCAACTAGCGGGGGCGGGGATGAGCAGTTCTTC.

This clone occurred once. The chain is built from TRBV30 and TRBJ1-5, with D perhaps matching TRBD1 (6 bases). Germline assignment: CDR1 GTSNPN and CDR2 SVGIG (reference sequence). The CDR3 loop spans 12 amino acids. The V gene lost 1 base and the J gene lost 10 bases, with 11 bases spanning the gap. The CDR3 sequence is CAWSEVRGPQHF. In DNA form, the CDR3 reads TGTGCCTGGAGTGAGGTCAGGGGTCCCCAGCATTTT.

This sequence joins TRBV11-3 and TRBJ2-2; 7 nucleotides agree with TRBD1. Germline lookup yields CDR1 SGHNT and CDR2 YENEEA. The CDR3 is 13 residues long. V was pared by 5 bases and J by 7 bases, with 4 bases of the junction left unmatched. The CDR3 coding sequence is TGTGCCAGCAGCGACAGGGTGGACGGGGAGCTGTTTTTT. Amino acid sequence: CASSDRVDGELFF.

This clone was seen only a few times. This chain joins TRBV29-1 and TRBJ2-3, with 8 positions matching TRBD1. Germline CDR1 reads SQVTM; CDR2 reads ANQGSEA. CDR3 length equals 14 residues. Trimming cost V 4 bases and J 5 bases; bases outside gene matches: 8. DNA for the CDR3: TGCAGCGTTGCCGGACAGGGAGAGATAGATACGCAGTATTTT. It is translated as CSVAGQGEIDTQYF.

The chain combines TRBV9 with TRBJ1-1, with 9 bases matching TRBD1. V was pared by 4 bases and J by 7 bases, with 11 bases of the junction left unmatched. CDR1 SGDLS and CDR2 YYNGEE come from the germline V gene. The CDR3 extends over 15 amino acids. The CDR3 region is CASSQRDREYGEAFF. CDR3 in DNA: TGTGCCAGCAGCCAACGGGACAGGGAGTACGGTGAAGCTTTCTTT.

This clone was seen once. The rearrangement uses TRBV27 and TRBJ2-3; 9 positions match TRBD1. J was trimmed by 4 bases and V by 5 bases; bases with no gene match: 16. CDR1 and CDR2 (germline): MNHEY, SMNVEV (reference sequence). The CDR3 totals 18 residues. CDR3 region: CASSPGRTGAGAADTQYF. Here the CDR3 DNA reads TGTGCCAGCAGTCCCGGGCGGACAGGGGCCGGGGCCGCAGATACGCAGTATTTT.

V usage is TRBV7-3 and J usage is TRBJ2-2, with 8 bases lining up with TRBD1. There are 14 residues in the CDR3. V dropped 5 bases and J dropped 4; count of bases not matched to a gene: 3. Per the germline V gene, CDR1 is SGHTA and CDR2 is FQGTGA. CDR3 sequence (DNA): TGTGCCAGCAGCGCAACAGGGGGCACCGGGGAGCTGTTTTTT. Amino acid sequence: CASSATGGTGELFF.

The chain carries TRBV2 and TRBJ2-7; TRBD1 aligns across 11 bases. Per germline, CDR1 SNHLY and CDR2 FYNNEI. The CDR3 has 15 residues. V shed 7 bases and J 3 bases; nucleotides not matched to a gene: 8. The CDR3 spells CASTPPGTGGYEQYF. The DNA of the CDR3 is TGTGCCAGCACCCCCCCCGGGACAGGGGGCTACGAGCAGTACTTC.

This chain connects TRBV4-2 to TRBJ2-1, with D uncertain. This CDR3 comprises 14 residues. Trimming took 2 bases from V and 5 from J, leaving 10 bases between them. Per germline, CDR1 LGHNA and CDR2 YNFKEQ. CDR3 in amino acids: CASSQLVGDNEQFF. The DNA for the CDR3 is TGTGCCAGCAGCCAACTAGTAGGTGACAATGAGCAGTTCTTC.

The V call is TRBV19, the J call TRBJ2-2; D is uncertain. This CDR3 contains 13 residues. Germline lookup yields CDR1 LNHDA and CDR2 SQIVND (reference sequence). Trimming removed 3 bases from V and 6 bases from J, with 8 bases in between. DNA for the CDR3: TGTGCCAGTAGTATCCCGGGTCCCGGGGAGCTGTTTTTT. Translation gives CASSIPGPGELFF.

V is TRBV7-9 and J is TRBJ2-2, with TRBD2 matching 8 bases. The ends lost 5 bases at V and 4 bases at J; junction bases unmatched: 6. Germline values: CDR1 SEHNR, CDR2 FQNEAQ (reference sequence). CDR3 length equals 15 residues. The CDR3 here is CASSAGTSRTGELFF. The CDR3, as DNA: TGTGCCAGCAGCGCCGGGACTAGTCGCACCGGGGAGCTGTTTTTT.

The rearrangement uses TRBV7-3 and TRBJ1-1; tentative D call: TRBD1 (5 bases). V lost 2 bases and J 5 bases, leaving 12 bases between the germline ends. From germline, CDR1 is SGHTA and CDR2 FQGTGA. The CDR3 extends over 14 amino acids. CDR3: CASSLGQGTTEAFF. In DNA, the CDR3 is TGTGCCAGCAGCTTAGGTCAGGGAACGACTGAAGCTTTCTTT. Complete variable domain (other parts from reference TRBV7-3 and TRBJ1-1): GAGVSQTPSNKVTEKGKYVELRCDPISGHTALYWYRQSLGQGPEFLIYFQGTGAADDSGLPNDRFFAVRPEGSVSTLKIQRTERGDSAVYLCASSLGQGTTEAFFGQGTRLTVV.

The chain employs TRBV5-6 and TRBJ1-5, with D perhaps TRBD1 (6 bases). Germline lookup yields CDR1 SGHDT and CDR2 YYEEEE. The V and J ends lost 1 base and 9 bases respectively, with 20 bases between them. The CDR3 consists of 16 residues. The CDR3 protein is CASSLLAARGWAPQHF. CDR3 in DNA: TGTGCCAGCAGCTTGCTAGCCGCCAGGGGTTGGGCGCCCCAGCATTTT.

The chain combines TRBV5-1 with TRBJ2-1; TRBD2 matches at 7 bases. CDR1 is SGHRS, CDR2 YFSETQ, per germline. CDR3 length: 18 amino acids. The J segment lost 7 bases and the V segment lost 2 bases, leaving 18 bases of the junction unmatched. This CDR3 reads CASSLQPAGGLAVNEQFF. In DNA, the CDR3 is TGCGCCAGCAGCTTACAACCCGCCGGTGGCCTAGCGGTAAATGAGCAGTTCTTC.

The chain is built from TRBV7-9 and TRBJ1-5; D is possibly TRBD1 (5 bases). V was shortened by 4 bases and J by 1 base, with 14 bases between the two germline ends. There are 16 residues in the CDR3. Germline V CDR1 and CDR2: SEHNR, FQNEAQ (reference sequence). The CDR3: CASSSLSGRSNQPQHF. The CDR3 DNA sequence: TGTGCCAGCAGCTCTCTATCAGGGAGGAGCAATCAGCCCCAGCATTTT.